The T cell receptor (beta chain) described here comes from a study of cytotoxic CD8 clonotypes in ibrutinib-treated CLL. Here immunoSEQ multiplex PCR was the method, and the copy in TCRdb shows in-frame clones only, minus some. The repertoire consists of about 160,000 clones, with 81% occurring once and the leading ten covering over 2%. Whole-study findings and limits: Clonality, elevated at ibrutinib response, dropped back toward baseline at progression.

PBMCs were cryopreserved, and roughly 1.9 micrograms of genomic DNA from them went into TCR beta libraries. As concerns this clone: The antigen is unknown.

The CDR3 contains 16 residues. Unmatched junction bases numbered 6, after V lost 5 bases and J lost 3 bases. CDR1 and CDR2 from the germline V gene are SGHTA and FQGTGA. This receptor was identified in a human donor with chronic lymphocytic leukemia. The input for sequencing was PBMCs, taken after 12 months of ibrutinib treatment. The chain employs TRBV7-3 and TRBJ2-5, with 13 bases aligning to TRBD2. The CDR3 bases are TGTGCCAGCAGCCCACGGACTAGCGGGGGCAAAGAGACCCAGTACTTC. As protein: CASSPRTSGGKETQYF. The full variable domain, completed using reference TRBV7-3 and TRBJ2-5, is GAGVSQTPSNKVTEKGKYVELRCDPISGHTALYWYRQSLGQGPEFLIYFQGTGAADDSGLPNDRFFAVRPEGSVSTLKIQRTERGDSAVYLCASSPRTSGGKETQYFGPGTRLLVL.